One sample yielded the 29 T cell receptor beta chains listed below, sequenced in a study of cytomegalovirus exposure and HLA in healthy donors. Some clones are missing from TCRdb's copy, which holds only in-frame ones; the method was immunoSEQ multiplex PCR. This table has some 130,000 clones, approximately 84% appearing once. What was sequenced was PBMCs. Receptor source: a young man in good health and CMV-seropositive.

This sequence joins TRBV15 and TRBJ2-3, with 8 nucleotides matching TRBD2. CDR1 LNHNV and CDR2 YYDKDF come from the germline V gene (reference sequence). Trimming at V came to 0 bases and at J to 8 bases, leaving 13 bases not matched to a gene. The CDR3 covers 17 residues. Here the CDR3 DNA reads TGTGCCACCAGCAGAGATAGCTCGCGGGGGGAAAGGGGTACGCAGTATTTT. Its translation is CATSRDSSRGERGTQYF.

The chain recombines TRBV11-2 with TRBJ1-2; no clear D gene. With 0 bases removed from V and 0 bases from J, the gap between germline ends came to 8 bases. Germline V gives CDR1 SGHAT, CDR2 FQNNGV. The CDR3 contains 15 residues. As DNA, the CDR3 is TGTGCCAGCAGCTTAGATCCAAGAGCTAACTATGGCTACACCTTC. It translates to CASSLDPRANYGYTF.

The chain carries TRBV5-1 and TRBJ1-3; 8 bases are a match to TRBD1. With 4 bases clipped from V and 2 bases from J, the junction kept 2 bases outside the gene matches. The CDR3 runs to 14 residues. Germline V gene sequence: CDR1 SGHRS, CDR2 YFSETQ. For the CDR3, the DNA is TGCGCCAGCAGCCCGGACAGGGCTGGAAACACCATATATTTT. Translation: CASSPDRAGNTIYF. Filled out from reference TRBV5-1 and TRBJ1-3, the complete variable domain reads KAGVTQTPRYLIKTRGQQVTLSCSPISGHRSVSWYQQTPGQGLQFLFEYFSETQRNKGNFPGRFSGRQFSNSRSEMNVSTLELGDSALYLCASSPDRAGNTIYFGEGSWLTVV.

This chain connects TRBV5-4 to TRBJ1-2, with 8 bases fitting TRBD1. V was clipped by 0 bases and J by 4 bases; unmatched bases: 5. This CDR3 spans 15 amino acids. CDR1 and CDR2 from the germline V gene are SGHNT and YYREEE (reference sequence). The CDR3 coding sequence is TGTGCCAGCAGCTTGGCCGGGCAGGGGGCCTATGGCTACACCTTC. It is translated as CASSLAGQGAYGYTF.

In its sample, this clone was seen once. The chain carries TRBV10-3 and TRBJ2-5; 7 bases agree with TRBD2. The V gene end was trimmed by 5 bases and the J gene end by 4 bases; junction bases not matched to a gene: 4. Germline CDR1 ENHRY, CDR2 SYGVKD. The CDR3 spans 13 residues. CDR3 in DNA: TGTGCCATCAGTAGCGGGGCCGGAGAGACCCAGTACTTC. Translated: CAISSGAGETQYF.

The table lists this clone with a count of one. The V gene is TRBV10-2, the J gene TRBJ2-1, with 9 nucleotides matching TRBD2. With V trimmed by 6 bases and J by 8 bases, 8 bases remained unmatched. Germline lookup yields CDR1 WSHSY and CDR2 SAAADI. This CDR3 comprises 14 residues. CDR3 in amino acids: CASSPGTSIDEQFF. The CDR3 region has the DNA TGCGCCAGCAGCCCCGGGACTAGCATCGATGAGCAGTTCTTC.

The gene calls are TRBV7-9 and TRBJ2-1; 9 bases match TRBD1. This CDR3 spans 16 amino acids. Germline V gene data show CDR1 as SEHNR and CDR2 as FQNEAQ (reference sequence). The J segment lost 6 bases and the V segment lost 1 base, leaving 7 bases of the junction unmatched. The CDR3 protein is CASSLVGTGNLNEQFF. CDR3 nucleotide sequence: TGTGCCAGCAGCTTAGTGGGGACAGGGAATCTCAATGAGCAGTTCTTC.

The J gene is TRBJ2-2, the V gene TRBV5-6; D remains ambiguous. CDR1 is SGHDT, CDR2 YYEEEE, per germline. The CDR3 is 15 residues long. The V end lost 1 base, the J end lost 1 base, and 8 bases lay between the germline ends. In DNA form, the CDR3 reads TGTGCCAGCAGCTTGACCTACGTGAACACCGGGGAGCTGTTTTTT. Amino acid sequence: CASSLTYVNTGELFF.

This clone appeared once. The chain couples TRBV7-9 to TRBJ2-3; 13 bases map to TRBD2. V trimming: 4 bases; J trimming: 2 bases; junction bases outside the gene matches: 6. Germline CDR1 reads SEHNR; CDR2 reads FQNEAQ (reference sequence). The CDR3 has 17 residues. CDR3 DNA sequence: TGTGCCAGCAGCTCCGGGACTAGCGGGACTATCACAGATACGCAGTATTTT. Its protein is CASSSGTSGTITDTQYF. The variable domain in full, with the rest retrieved from reference TRBV7-9 and TRBJ2-3, is DTGVSQNPRHKITKRGQNVTFRCDPISEHNRLYWYRQTLGQGPEFLTYFQNEAQLEKSRLLSDRFSAERPKGSFSTLEIQRTEQGDSAMYLCASSSGTSGTITDTQYFGPGTRLTVL.

The chain joins TRBV30 to TRBJ2-7; TRBD1 matches at 7 bases. Trimming removed 0 bases from V and 0 bases from J; junction bases left unmatched: 8. The CDR3 runs to 16 residues. The V gene's germline CDR1 is GTSNPN and CDR2 SVGIG (reference sequence). CDR3 DNA: TGTGCCTGGAGTGTAGGGACAGTACGGAGCTCCTACGAGCAGTACTTC. It encodes CAWSVGTVRSSYEQYF.

The V and J genes are TRBV19 and TRBJ1-5, with D possibly being TRBD1 (5 bases). The length of the CDR3 is 15 residues. Between the trimmed V and J ends, which lost 3 bases and 0 bases, there was a span of 9 bases. Germline V lookup: CDR1 LNHDA, CDR2 SQIVND (reference sequence). The CDR3 loop reads CASSIGRDSNQPQHF. CDR3 DNA: TGTGCCAGTAGTATTGGCAGGGATAGCAATCAGCCCCAGCATTTT.

The chain is built from TRBV23-1 and TRBJ2-5, with D possibly matching TRBD2 (7 bases). TRBV23-1 is classed as an ORF, of uncertain function. The CDR3 is 18 amino acids. Trimming took off 2 bases at V and 2 bases at J, with 21 bases between the two ends. CDR3 coding DNA: TGCGCCAGCAGTCAAGGTTGTGCTGGGGGGGCCCGACAAGAGACCCAGTACTTC. The encoded protein is CASSQGCAGGARQETQYF.

The rearrangement uses TRBV12-5 and TRBJ2-2; 7 bases fit TRBD1. This CDR3 contains 14 residues. The J segment lost 2 bases and the V segment lost 4 bases, leaving 1 base of the junction unmatched. CDR1 LGHNT and CDR2 FRNRAP come from the germline V gene. The CDR3, as DNA: TGTGCTAGTGGTTGGGACAGAAACACCGGGGAGCTGTTTTTT. This translates into CASGWDRNTGELFF.

The CDR3 loop is CASSPEPSGTGNGYTF. The DNA of the CDR3 is TGCGCCAGCAGCCCGGAACCCTCCGGGACAGGGAATGGCTACACCTTC. The genes are TRBV5-1 and TRBJ1-2, with 9 bases aligning to TRBD1. V shed 4 bases, J shed 6 bases, and the junction held 13 bases outside the gene matches. Germline loops: CDR1 SGHRS, CDR2 YFSETQ. The CDR3 has 16 residues.

The chain carries TRBV19 and TRBJ2-7; TRBD2 aligns across 14 bases. Germline V gene sequence: CDR1 LNHDA, CDR2 SQIVND (reference sequence). After removal of 4 bases from V and 6 bases from J, the junction contained 5 bases not matched to a gene. CDR3 length: 15 residues. CDR3 in amino acids: CASSRGGLAGVEQYF. The CDR3 DNA reads as TGTGCCAGTAGTAGAGGGGGACTAGCGGGAGTCGAGCAGTACTTC.

J is TRBJ1-2 and V is TRBV18, with a tentative D call TRBD1 (6 bases). The CDR3 is made up of 15 amino acids. Per germline, CDR1 KGHSH and CDR2 LQKENI. The germline V and J ends were trimmed by 4 bases and 2 bases, with 14 bases remaining between them. The CDR3 DNA follows: TGTGCCAGCTCACTCGGTCAGGGGACGAACTATGGCTACACCTTC. It translates to CASSLGQGTNYGYTF. The complete variable domain, with remaining parts taken from reference TRBV18 and TRBJ1-2, reads NAGVMQNPRHLVRRRGQEARLRCSPMKGHSHVYWYRQLPEEGLKFMVYLQKENIIDESGMPKERFSAEFPKEGPSILRIQQVVRGDSAAYFCASSLGQGTNYGYTFGSGTRLTVV.

The V and J genes are TRBV6-5 and TRBJ1-1, with D possibly TRBD1 on 5 matching bases. Germline values: CDR1 MNHEY, CDR2 SVGAGI. There are 13 residues in the CDR3. V was cut by 11 bases and J by 2 bases, with 15 bases left in between. CDR3 loop: CASSRGYNTEAFF. The CDR3 coding sequence is TGTGCCTCTTCCCGGGGGTACAACACTGAAGCTTTCTTT.

The rearrangement joins TRBV10-2 to TRBJ1-2; 10 bases are a match to TRBD1. The V and J ends lost 9 bases and 0 bases, in that order; junction bases with no gene match: 10. This CDR3 has 16 residues. The V gene's germline CDR1 is WSHSY and CDR2 SAAADI. The CDR3 DNA is TGCGCCAGTCTTCGGGACGGGACAGGGGCTAACTATGGCTACACCTTC. Its protein is CASLRDGTGANYGYTF.

This clone appeared once. This chain links TRBV29-1 with TRBJ2-1; 8 positions match TRBD1. The V and J ends lost 1 base and 6 bases, in that order; junction bases with no gene match: 5. Germline-derived CDR1 and CDR2 are SQVTM and ANQGSEA. This CDR3 spans 14 amino acids. This CDR3 is CSVEGTQGANEQFF. The CDR3 bases are TGCAGCGTTGAAGGGACCCAGGGGGCCAATGAGCAGTTCTTC.

The V call is TRBV5-1, the J call TRBJ1-1, with unresolved D. Germline values: CDR1 SGHRS, CDR2 YFSETQ. The CDR3 loop spans 14 amino acids. V was trimmed by 3 bases and J by 1 base, leaving 10 bases between them. The CDR3 DNA follows: TGCGCCAGCAGCTCCTCCGAGAGGAACACTGAAGCTTTCTTT. Its protein product is CASSSSERNTEAFF. Drawing the rest from reference TRBV5-1 and TRBJ1-1, the complete variable domain is KAGVTQTPRYLIKTRGQQVTLSCSPISGHRSVSWYQQTPGQGLQFLFEYFSETQRNKGNFPGRFSGRQFSNSRSEMNVSTLELGDSALYLCASSSSERNTEAFFGQGTRLTVV.

This rearrangement joins TRBV7-2 to TRBJ2-1; TRBD2 is a possible D gene (6 bases). This CDR3 is built from 14 residues. Germline loops: CDR1 SGHTA, CDR2 FQGNSA. V was trimmed by 4 bases and J by 4 bases, leaving 11 bases between them. Here the CDR3 reads CASSSSAGYNEQFF. Here the CDR3 DNA reads TGTGCCAGCAGCTCCTCGGCGGGATACAATGAGCAGTTCTTC. The full variable domain, its missing parts supplied by reference TRBV7-2 and TRBJ2-1, is GAGVSQSPSNKVTEKGKDVELRCDPISGHTALYWYRQSLGQGLEFLIYFQGNSAPDKSGLPSDRFSAERTGGSVSTLTIQRTQQEDSAVYLCASSSSAGYNEQFFGPGTRLTVL.

V and J are TRBV19 and TRBJ1-2; 8 bases map to TRBD1. Losses at the gene ends were 1 base for V and 3 bases for J; bases not matched to a gene: 7. Germline lookup yields CDR1 LNHDA and CDR2 SQIVND (reference sequence). The CDR3 consists of 16 residues. CDR3 in DNA: TGTGCCAGTAGTATAGCCCGGACAGGGCCTTACTATGGCTACACCTTC. Protein sequence: CASSIARTGPYYGYTF.

The chain recombines TRBV5-1 with TRBJ1-2; 8 bases fit TRBD1. The trim removed 0 bases at V and 7 bases at J, leaving 8 bases unmatched. This CDR3 is built from 15 residues. Germline assignment: CDR1 SGHRS and CDR2 YFSETQ. The CDR3 here is CASSLVVQGASGYTF. The DNA of the CDR3 is TGCGCCAGCAGCTTGGTTGTCCAGGGGGCGAGTGGCTACACCTTC.

The chain recombines TRBV7-8 with TRBJ2-7, with a weak D call TRBD2 (6 bases). Trimming took 10 bases from V and 3 from J, leaving 16 bases between them. The CDR3 spans 13 residues. CDR1 and CDR2 from the germline V gene are SGHVS and FQNEAQ. The DNA for the CDR3 is TGTGCCATCAAGGGACTGGGGGACTACGAGCAGTACTTC. Its translation: CAIKGLGDYEQYF.

The rearrangement uses TRBV10-3 and TRBJ1-2, with a possible D match to TRBD1 (5 bases). Germline V gene data show CDR1 as ENHRY and CDR2 as SYGVKD. V dropped 0 bases and J dropped 7 bases, with 21 bases sitting between them. This CDR3 is built from 17 residues. The CDR3 spells CAISESTVTGFRGGYTF. The DNA of the CDR3 is TGTGCCATCAGTGAGTCGACCGTAACAGGCTTCCGAGGTGGCTACACCTTC.

The chain carries TRBV4-1 and TRBJ2-1; 12 nucleotides line up with TRBD2. With 1 base clipped from V and 7 bases from J, the junction kept 5 bases outside the gene matches. Germline V gene lookup returns CDR1 MGHRA and CDR2 YSYEKL. This CDR3 has 16 residues. CDR3 in DNA: TGCGCCAGCAGCCAAGCAGCTAGCGGGGGGGCTAATGAGCAGTTCTTC. This sequence encodes CASSQAASGGANEQFF.

This chain links TRBV20-1 with TRBJ2-7, with TRBD2 as a possible D gene (6 bases). The CDR3 is 11 residues long. The germline V gene has CDR1 DFQATT and CDR2 SNEGSKA (reference sequence). Trimming stripped 3 bases from V and 3 bases from J, with 6 bases between. The CDR3 protein is CSARGGYEQYF. The CDR3 region has the DNA TGCAGTGCTAGGGGGGGCTACGAGCAGTACTTC.

V and J are TRBV2 and TRBJ2-6; possibly TRBD2 for D (6 bases). The length of the CDR3 is 16 residues. The V end was cut by 1 base, the J end by 1 base, with 8 bases between. The germline V gene encodes CDR1 SNHLY and CDR2 FYNNEI. CDR3 protein: CASSEVGGSGANVLTF. CDR3 DNA: TGTGCCAGCAGTGAAGTCGGAGGGTCTGGGGCCAACGTCCTGACTTTC.

The sample holds one count of this clone. The rearrangement joins TRBV9 to TRBJ2-1, with D possibly TRBD1 on 5 matching bases. Germline lookup yields CDR1 SGDLS and CDR2 YYNGEE. This CDR3 has 14 amino acids. V lost 3 bases and J lost 5, with 12 bases in between. The DNA of the CDR3 is TGTGCCAGCAGCGCCTCCGACAGTAACAATGAGCAGTTCTTC. Amino acids: CASSASDSNNEQFF. The full variable domain, in which reference TRBV9 and TRBJ2-1 provide the parts outside the CDR3, is DSGVTQTPKHLITATGQRVTLRCSPRSGDLSVYWYQQSLDQGLQFLIQYYNGEERAKGNILERFSAQQFPDLHSELNLSSLELGDSALYFCASSASDSNNEQFFGPGTRLTVL.